This TCR beta chain appears in the sequencing data of a study of T cell repertoires in cytomegalovirus infection. Study-level background: Use of recently identified HLA-C-restricted and well-studied HLA-B-restricted CMV epitopes was part of the study. Both a matching HLA type and CMV infection were indicated by public TCR beta signatures. Findings and caveats of the study: Of the TCR beta families, the public ones yielded a cumulative frequency that identified carriers of CMV plus the relevant HLA. HLA-C-restricted CMV-specific TCR beta clonotypes prevailed in the ex vivo response.

Points on this clonotype: Antigen specificity is unknown. The junction departs from the called germline gene at one end, perhaps through a read error.

TCRdb independently ran MiXCR on the reads; one entry per CDR3 protein. Here the sample spans approximately 730,000 distinct CDR3 sequences, roughly 29% being singletons. The TCR sequence derives from a human donor in good health (CMV status not recorded). Some clones in this sample may be carry-over from other donors' samples. The sample in question was cultured CD8+ T cells from PBMCs, obtained from culture after CMV antigen stimulation.

This chain's CDR3 is CTSSHEDSRNQPQHF. DNA of the CDR3: TGCACCAGCAGCCATGAAGATTCTAGAAATCAGCCCCAGCATTTT. The rearrangement uses TRBV4-3 and TRBJ1-5; D ambiguous. The CDR3 length is 15 residues. Germline assignment: CDR1 LGHNA and CDR2 YSLEER.